This TCR beta chain was obtained from a study of blood T cell repertoires in COVID-19. CDR1 is SEHNR, CDR2 FQNEAQ, per germline (reference sequence). The CDR3 runs 16 residues. V was clipped by 4 bases and J by 5 bases; unmatched bases: 7. The table came from immunoSEQ multiplex PCR; TCRdb's copy has only in-frame clones and leaves some out. The repertoire holds about 230,000 clones, with around 81% as singletons. What was sequenced was peripheral blood. This TCR was recovered from a woman aged 80 or older with COVID-19, enrolled during active disease. This rearrangement joins TRBV7-9 to TRBJ2-1; the match to TRBD2 covers 11 bases. CDR3 bases: TGTGCCAGCAGCTCCAGGGGGGGACTAGCGGACAATGAGCAGTTCTTC. Encoded protein: CASSSRGGLADNEQFF.